The 10 T cell receptor beta chains given below trace back to one sample, sequenced in a study of cytomegalovirus exposure and HLA in healthy donors. Produced via immunoSEQ multiplex PCR; TCRdb's table is partial and in-frame only. The sample has about 56,000 clones, roughly 93% seen once. The sequenced sample consisted of PBMCs. The receptors derive from a young woman in good health and CMV-seropositive.

In this sample, this clone turned up once. V is TRBV28 and J is TRBJ1-2, with a possible D match to TRBD1 (6 bases). This CDR3 spans 15 amino acids. V lost 7 bases to trimming and J lost 7 bases, with 22 bases between them. Germline V gives CDR1 MDHEN, CDR2 SYDVKM. The CDR3 spells CASTYLGGPVSGYTF. The CDR3 DNA reads as TGTGCCAGCACCTATTTGGGGGGGCCCGTGAGTGGCTACACCTTC.

The chain employs TRBV19 and TRBJ2-7, with D possibly being TRBD2 (6 bases). The CDR3 loop spans 16 amino acids. V lost 5 bases and J lost 0, with 17 bases in between. Per germline, CDR1 LNHDA and CDR2 SQIVND (reference sequence). This chain's CDR3 is CASSPLRQGGSYEQYF. DNA for the CDR3: TGTGCCAGTAGTCCCCTGCGCCAGGGAGGCTCCTACGAGCAGTACTTC.

This chain links TRBV4-1 with TRBJ1-1; maybe TRBD1 (6 bases). Per the germline V gene, CDR1 is MGHRA and CDR2 is YSYEKL. The V end was cut by 1 base, the J end by 4 bases, with 10 bases between. This CDR3 is 14 amino acids long. The CDR3 region is CASSQVGRGTEAFF. CDR3 in DNA: TGCGCCAGCAGCCAAGTGGGCAGGGGCACTGAAGCTTTCTTT.

The genes are TRBV30 and TRBJ2-1; the match to TRBD2 covers 8 bases. CDR1 and CDR2 (germline): GTSNPN, SVGIG (reference sequence). V shed 3 bases, J shed 9 bases, and the junction held 7 bases outside the gene matches. This CDR3 has 13 amino acids. Here the CDR3 DNA reads TGTGCCTGGAGGGTTCCTGCGGGGGGTGAGCAGTTCTTC. Amino acid sequence: CAWRVPAGGEQFF.

The CDR3 sequence is CAWTTNPGGGYTF. In DNA, the CDR3 is TGTGCCTGGACGACGAACCCAGGGGGCGGCTACACCTTC. The chain carries TRBV30 and TRBJ1-2, with TRBD1 matching over 8 bases. V was clipped by 4 bases and J by 8 bases; unmatched bases: 9. The CDR3 is made up of 13 amino acids. Per germline, CDR1 GTSNPN and CDR2 SVGIG (reference sequence).

V gene TRBV25-1 combines with J gene TRBJ1-4, with D perhaps matching TRBD1 (6 bases). Trimming took off 3 bases at V and 3 bases at J, with 11 bases between the two ends. Germline CDR1 is MGHDK and CDR2 is SYGVNS. The CDR3 has 15 residues. In DNA, the CDR3 is TGTGCCAGCAGTGACCAGGGGTTAGCTAATGAAAAACTGTTTTTT. Translation gives CASSDQGLANEKLFF.

This chain connects TRBV7-8 to TRBJ2-5; D is ambiguous. This CDR3 has 11 residues. The germline V gene encodes CDR1 SGHVS and CDR2 FQNEAQ. Trimming removed 6 bases from V and 5 bases from J, with 7 bases in between. The CDR3 loop is CASRRLETQYF. CDR3 DNA: TGTGCCAGCAGACGACTGGAGACCCAGTACTTC. The variable domain in full, with the rest retrieved from reference TRBV7-8 and TRBJ2-5, is GAGVSQSPRYKVAKRGQDVALRCDPISGHVSLFWYQQALGQGPEFLTYFQNEAQLDKSGLPSDRFFAERPEGSVSTLKIQRTQQEDSAVYLCASRRLETQYFGPGTRLLVL.

J is TRBJ2-7 and V is TRBV11-2, with 7 nucleotides matching TRBD2. The CDR3 length is 15 residues. Germline V lookup: CDR1 SGHAT, CDR2 FQNNGV. V lost 1 base and J lost 4; bases outside the gene matches: 7. CDR3: CASSLGLGGVYEQYF. The CDR3 nucleotides are TGTGCCAGCAGCTTAGGGTTGGGGGGGGTTTACGAGCAGTACTTC.

To note about this clone: This CDR3 is also generated by other DNA sequences in the sample. The chain joins TRBV30 to TRBJ2-1; 10 nucleotides agree with TRBD2. The ends lost 4 bases at V and 4 bases at J; junction bases unmatched: 13. This CDR3 region has 17 residues. Germline CDR1 GTSNPN, CDR2 SVGIG (reference sequence). The CDR3 sequence: CAWKSTLAGGIYNEQFF. The CDR3 DNA reads as TGTGCCTGGAAATCGACGTTAGCGGGGGGAATTTACAATGAGCAGTTCTTC.

The gene calls are TRBV19 and TRBJ1-5, with D uncertain. Trimming took off 5 bases at V and 4 bases at J, with 9 bases between the two ends. Germline V lookup: CDR1 LNHDA, CDR2 SQIVND (reference sequence). This CDR3 spans 13 amino acids. The CDR3 reads CASSVTRNQPQHF. CDR3 DNA sequence: TGTGCCAGTAGTGTGACACGTAATCAGCCCCAGCATTTT.